The next 2 T cell receptor beta chains were all read from a single sample in a study of regulatory T cells in long-lasting Graves disease. Library construction for TCR beta used iRepertoire HTBI primers and Arm-PCR of CDR3 regions. Using its own MiXCR run on the multiplex PCR reads, TCRdb lists one record per CDR3 protein. Of some 420,000 distinct CDR3 sequences listed, approximately 23% were seen once; the top ten hold 13%. Regarding time point: persistent/refractory GD, antithyroid drugs over 5 years with positive TRAb. RNA isolated from PBMCs was used to make the TCR library. Sequencing used peripheral blood mononuclear cells (PBMCs), obtained when the disease was refractory, from a patient treated with antithyroid drugs. The receptors here all came from a female donor with Graves disease.

The V gene is TRBV11-1, the J gene TRBJ1-2; no clear D. Germline loops: CDR1 SGHAT, CDR2 FQDESV (reference sequence). This CDR3 has 17 residues. V was pared by 3 bases and J by 1 base, with 18 bases between. The CDR3 nucleotides are TGTGCCAGCAGCTTGAATTTCCAGACTTCTAGTAACTATGGCTACACCTTC. Translated: CASSLNFQTSSNYGYTF.

This clonotype was counted a few times. A much more abundant neighbour one base away suggests this may be a read error. This rearrangement joins TRBV6-1 to TRBJ1-2; TRBD1 is a possible D gene (5 bases). The CDR3 totals 14 residues. The germline V gene has CDR1 MNHNS and CDR2 SASEGT. CDR3 residues: CASELIGAAGGCTF. The CDR3 DNA reads TGTGCCAGCGAACTAATAGGGGCAGCGGGCGGCTGCACCTTC.